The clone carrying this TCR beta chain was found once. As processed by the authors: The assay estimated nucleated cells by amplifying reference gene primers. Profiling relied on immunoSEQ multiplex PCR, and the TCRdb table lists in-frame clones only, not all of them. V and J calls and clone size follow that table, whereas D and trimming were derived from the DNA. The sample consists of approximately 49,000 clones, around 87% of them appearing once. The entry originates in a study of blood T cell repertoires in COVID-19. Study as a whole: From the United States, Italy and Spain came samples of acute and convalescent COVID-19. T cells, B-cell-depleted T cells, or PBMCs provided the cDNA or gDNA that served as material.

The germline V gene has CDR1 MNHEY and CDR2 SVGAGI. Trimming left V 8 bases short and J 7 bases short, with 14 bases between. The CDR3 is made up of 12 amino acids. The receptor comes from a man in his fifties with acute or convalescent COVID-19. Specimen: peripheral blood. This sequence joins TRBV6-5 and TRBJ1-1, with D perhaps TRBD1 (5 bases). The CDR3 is CASCRPTVEAFF. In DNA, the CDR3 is TGTGCCAGCTGCCGCCCGACAGTTGAAGCTTTCTTT.